This TCR beta chain emerged from a study of radiotherapy plus CTLA-4 blockade in lung cancer. In the study overall: Objective responses were recorded in about 18% of patients, with disease control recorded in less than 40%.

TCRdb keeps only in-frame clones here, not all; method: immunoSEQ multiplex PCR. The sample contains 75,000 to 100,000 clones, around 83% of which appear only once. With ipilimumab providing CTLA-4 blockade, focal radiation was administered to patients who had chemo-refractory metastatic non-small-cell lung cancer. Study findings and constraints: In blood, tumor-derived TCR clones expanded after radiotherapy plus ipilimumab.

Worth noting for this clone: Its antigen is still unknown.

Unmatched junction bases numbered 6, after V lost 2 bases and J lost 4 bases. Per germline, CDR1 SGHDT and CDR2 YYEEEE. The CDR3 runs to 15 residues. The rearrangement joins TRBV5-6 to TRBJ2-3, with TRBD1 matching 8 bases. The TCR sequence derives from a human donor with non-small cell lung cancer who had a partial response to radiotherapy plus ipilimumab. The sequences come from peripheral blood, collected from a patient treated with radiotherapy plus ipilimumab. Here the CDR3 DNA reads TGTGCCAGCAGCTTAGGACAGGGTCAGTCAGATACGCAGTATTTT. Amino acids: CASSLGQGQSDTQYF.